This passage covers 17 T cell receptor beta chains from one sample sequenced in a study of identical twins. TCRdb fed the 5' RACE reads into MiXCR, producing one record per CDR3 protein. The sample lists around 370,000 distinct CDR3 sequences, approximately 8.8% occurring once. Sequences were obtained from naive T cells sorted from blood. The receptors come from a woman in her forties or fifties in good health.

This clonotype was seen many times. V usage is TRBV20-1 and J usage is TRBJ1-2, with 8 bases that match TRBD1. CDR1 and CDR2 from the germline V gene are DFQATT and SNEGSKA (reference sequence). J was trimmed by 8 bases and V by 3 bases; bases with no gene match: 11. The CDR3 is 14 amino acids. The CDR3: CSASSRGQVLGYTF. The CDR3 DNA reads TGCAGTGCTAGTTCAAGGGGACAGGTGCTGGGCTACACCTTC.

This clonotype was seen many times. The chain has TRBV4-1 and TRBJ2-2, with 10 bases matching TRBD2. V was clipped by 2 bases and J by 5 bases; unmatched bases: 5. In germline, CDR1 is MGHRA, CDR2 YSYEKL. This CDR3 has 16 amino acids. In DNA, the CDR3 is TGCGCCAGCAGCCAACTAGCGGGAGTAAGGACCGGGGAGCTGTTTTTT. It yields the protein CASSQLAGVRTGELFF.

The rearrangement uses TRBV20-1 and TRBJ2-1; 9 bases fit TRBD2. Germline V lookup: CDR1 DFQATT, CDR2 SNEGSKA (reference sequence). The CDR3 runs to 16 residues. The junction had 10 bases not matched to a gene; V was cut back by 4 bases and J by 3 bases. CDR3 nucleotides: TGCAGTGCTACCCACCCCCCTAGCGGGATCTACAATGAGCAGTTCTTC. Translating gives CSATHPPSGIYNEQFF.

This clonotype was found a few times. This chain links TRBV12-3 or TRBV12-4 with TRBJ2-7, with D perhaps matching TRBD1 (6 bases). The CDR3 consists of 13 residues. Trimming stripped 6 bases from V and 3 bases from J, with 12 bases between. The CDR3 sequence is CASSLTQGYEQYV. The DNA for the CDR3 is TGTGCCAGCAGCCTAACACAGGGCTACGAGCAGTACGTC.

The sample holds many counts of this clonotype. The chain has TRBV10-3 and TRBJ2-1; 9 positions agree with TRBD2. J gave up 3 bases and V 10 bases, and 7 bases lay outside the gene matches. Germline CDR1 reads ENHRY; CDR2 reads SYGVKD. The CDR3 loop spans 14 amino acids. CDR3 loop: CASNPSGDYNEQFF. The DNA of the CDR3 is TGTGCCAGCAACCCTAGCGGGGACTACAATGAGCAGTTCTTC.

This clonotype was seen ten or more times. V usage is TRBV7-9 and J usage is TRBJ1-1; D gene uncertain. The CDR3 is made up of 14 amino acids. Trimming stripped 3 bases from V and 0 bases from J, with 8 bases between. Per germline, CDR1 SEHNR and CDR2 FQNEAQ (reference sequence). The CDR3 loop reads CASSFSEMNTEAFF. Written as DNA, the CDR3 is TGTGCCAGCAGCTTCTCGGAAATGAACACTGAAGCTTTCTTT.

This clonotype was observed a handful of times. This chain links TRBV3-1 with TRBJ1-1, with D maybe TRBD1 (5 bases). The germline gives CDR1 LGHDT, CDR2 YNNKEL (reference sequence). The CDR3 spans 15 residues. Trimming took off 1 base at V and 5 bases at J, with 14 bases between the two ends. The CDR3 here is CASSQVAGYGTEAFF. CDR3 sequence (DNA): TGTGCCAGCAGCCAAGTGGCAGGGTATGGGACTGAAGCTTTCTTT.

This clonotype has only a few counts. The chain recombines TRBV4-1 with TRBJ2-3; 10 positions match TRBD2. The V and J ends lost 0 bases and 3 bases, in that order; junction bases with no gene match: 9. This CDR3 is built from 18 residues. From germline, CDR1 is MGHRA and CDR2 YSYEKL. The CDR3 sequence: CASSQEPAGGLWTDTQYF. The CDR3 DNA sequence: TGCGCCAGCAGCCAAGAACCAGCGGGAGGGTTATGGACAGATACGCAGTATTTT.

This clonotype was seen just once. The genes are TRBV3-1 and TRBJ2-1; D might be TRBD1 or TRBD2, each matching 5 bases. Germline CDR1 LGHDT, CDR2 YNNKEL (reference sequence). The ends were cut back, 1 base at V and 6 bases at J, with 10 bases in the middle. This CDR3 is 14 amino acids long. The CDR3 protein is CASSQALGVNEQFF. In DNA form, the CDR3 reads TGTGCCAGCAGCCAAGCTCTGGGGGTCAATGAGCAGTTCTTC.

This clonotype was detected ten times or more. This chain uses TRBV24-1 with TRBJ2-1; D possibly corresponds to TRBD1 (5 bases). Germline assignment: CDR1 KGHDR and CDR2 SFDVKD. The CDR3 has 14 residues. The V gene lost 5 bases and the J gene lost 7 bases, with 14 bases spanning the gap. The CDR3 nucleotides read TGTGCCACCAGTGCGGCAGGGAAAGTGAATGAGCAGTTCTTC. It codes for CATSAAGKVNEQFF.

The rearrangement joins TRBV30 to TRBJ2-1; 8 bases match TRBD1. Unmatched junction bases numbered 5, after V lost 0 bases and J lost 10 bases. Germline V lookup: CDR1 GTSNPN, CDR2 SVGIG (reference sequence). The CDR3 runs to 13 residues. CDR3 region: CAWSVMDRDEQFF. The DNA for the CDR3 is TGTGCCTGGAGTGTTATGGACAGGGACGAGCAGTTCTTC.

This chain connects TRBV19 to TRBJ2-5, with D perhaps TRBD2 (5 bases). Germline loops: CDR1 LNHDA, CDR2 SQIVND (reference sequence). V shed 3 bases and J shed 5 bases, with 16 bases lying between them. The CDR3 loop spans 15 amino acids. The CDR3 is CASSIDGPRGETQYF. CDR3 bases: TGTGCCAGTAGTATCGACGGGCCGAGAGGGGAGACCCAGTACTTC.

This rearrangement joins TRBV12-3 or TRBV12-4 to TRBJ2-2; 10 nucleotides line up with TRBD1. V was pared by 3 bases and J by 7 bases, with 8 bases of the junction left unmatched. The CDR3 is 16 residues long. CDR3 protein: CASSFSGGTGVGELFF. CDR3 bases: TGTGCCAGCAGTTTTTCCGGCGGGACAGGGGTCGGGGAGCTGTTTTTT.

V gene TRBV7-8 combines with J gene TRBJ2-3; D gene ambiguous. Between the trimmed V and J ends, which lost 4 bases and 1 base, there was a span of 15 bases. The CDR3 runs 16 residues. Germline V gene lookup returns CDR1 SGHVS and CDR2 FQNEAQ. This chain's CDR3 is CASSSFPTSGTDTQYF. The CDR3 DNA reads TGTGCCAGCAGCTCCTTCCCCACATCGGGCACAGATACGCAGTATTTT.

This clonotype was counted at least ten times. The chain joins TRBV5-1 to TRBJ1-1, with 7 positions matching TRBD1. V trimming: 4 bases; J trimming: 1 base; junction bases outside the gene matches: 4. Germline lookup yields CDR1 SGHRS and CDR2 YFSETQ. The CDR3 covers 14 residues. The CDR3 sequence: CASSGRGKNTEAFF. CDR3 DNA: TGCGCCAGCAGCGGCAGGGGGAAGAACACTGAAGCTTTCTTT.

This clonotype was seen many times. This chain joins TRBV5-1 and TRBJ2-3; D is ambiguous. CDR1 and CDR2 (germline): SGHRS, YFSETQ. The V end was cut by 3 bases, the J end by 2 bases, with 13 bases between. This CDR3 region has 15 residues. CDR3 in DNA: TGCGCCAGCAGCTCCGACTTGCGGTCCACAGATACGCAGTATTTT. Amino acid sequence: CASSSDLRSTDTQYF.

In its sample, this clonotype was seen many times. Germline is not matched at one junction end, which may reflect a read error. The V and J genes are TRBV12-3 or TRBV12-4 and TRBJ2-2, with unresolved D. The CDR3 contains 11 residues. The CDR3 nucleotides are TGCGCCAGCAGCCAACCCGGGGAGCTGTTTTTT. Its translation: CASSQPGELFF.